The sample holds a few counts of the clone carrying this T cell receptor beta chain. In the study's own analysis: Estimated nucleated cell counts came from reference gene primer amplification. Sequencing used immunoSEQ multiplex PCR; TCRdb keeps in-frame clones, though not all of them. Clone size and the V and J calls come from that table; the DNA yielded D and trimming. The data show 35,000 to 50,000 clones, roughly 88% seen once. The data were obtained in a study of blood T cell repertoires in COVID-19. The overall study: Collection of acute and convalescent COVID-19 samples took place in the United States, Italy and Spain. Sources were T cells, B-cell-depleted T cells, or PBMCs; the material itself was cDNA or gDNA.

This receptor was taken from a man in his 60s with active COVID-19. The material sequenced was peripheral blood.

The CDR3 protein is CSASRGAGEKLFF. CDR3 nucleotides: TGCAGTGCTAGTCGGGGGGCTGGAGAAAAACTGTTTTTT. The chain couples TRBV20-1 to TRBJ1-4; tentatively, D is TRBD1 (6 bases). V lost 3 bases, J lost 8 bases, and 13 bases lay in between. The CDR3 loop spans 13 amino acids. CDR1 DFQATT and CDR2 SNEGSKA come from the germline V gene (reference sequence).